The 4 T cell receptor beta chains listed next were all sequenced from one sample in a study of Ad26.COV2.S vaccination and SARS-CoV-2 variants (TCRdb year 2021). The intended sense of this specimen's treatment or condition label: 15 to 20 received Ad26.COV2.S at low or high dose, single or two shots; a few received placebo; per-sample allocation not given. For vaccine and placebo recipients, the sequenced repertoires came from samples collected on day 63 after the first injection. The library was prepared using the immunoSEQ multiplex PCR assay. Held by TCRdb, this immuneACCESS table contains in-frame sequences only and omits some clones. Under half of the omission traces to an unresolved V gene where checked; the cause of the rest is unknown. Across this sample there are about 480,000 clones, with roughly 85% seen only once. The ten largest clonotypes hold 9.5% to 15% of the sample. The sequences come from peripheral blood, collected in a trial of Ad26.COV2.S vaccine versus placebo. All receptors derive from a person between 18 and 59 years old who received the Ad26.COV2.S COVID-19 vaccine or a placebo.

This clone appeared a few times. This chain joins TRBV6-2 or TRBV6-3 and TRBJ1-5; the D is unclear. V was trimmed by 0 bases and J by 3 bases, leaving 6 bases between them. Germline values: CDR1 MNHEY, CDR2 SVGEGT. This CDR3 comprises 14 residues. In nucleotides, the CDR3 is TGTGCCAGCAGTTACTCGGGCTTCAATCAGCCCCAGCATTTT. Protein sequence: CASSYSGFNQPQHF.

The chain joins TRBV9 to TRBJ1-3; possibly TRBD1 for D (5 bases). V was cut by 2 bases and J by 11 bases, with 20 bases left in between. From germline, CDR1 is SGDLS and CDR2 YYNGEE. The CDR3 is made up of 15 amino acids. CDR3 DNA: TGTGCCAGCAGCGTCGGGACGATCCGGGACGCAGCCATATATTTT. Residues: CASSVGTIRDAAIYF.

As DNA, the CDR3 is TGTGCCAGCAGCCAACATGACAGAACCTACGAGCAGTACTTC. Its protein product is CASSQHDRTYEQYF. The chain has TRBV7-6 and TRBJ2-7; possibly TRBD1 for D (5 bases). Germline V gene data show CDR1 as SGHVS and CDR2 as FNYEAQ. The CDR3 consists of 14 residues. V was cut by 5 bases and J by 2 bases, with 13 bases left in between.

The chain joins TRBV5-6 to TRBJ2-1; tentative D call: TRBD2 (6 bases). CDR1 SGHDT and CDR2 YYEEEE come from the germline V gene. CDR3 length: 15 amino acids. Between the trimmed V and J ends, which lost 4 bases and 0 bases, there was a span of 11 bases. Written as DNA, the CDR3 is TGTGCCAGCAGCCAACGGGAGAGCTCCTACAATGAGCAGTTCTTC. Protein product: CASSQRESSYNEQFF.